This T cell receptor beta chain was found in a study of T cells after yellow fever vaccination. Study conclusions and caveats: FACS-sorted repertoires might harbor abundant contaminating clonotypes from the bulk population. A large majority of primary-vaccination clones showed up again after the booster (around 95% CD4, around 85% CD8). It was the secondary response that reached its peak faster, day 5 versus 15, but it was weaker.

TCRdb passed the 5' RACE reads through MiXCR, listing each CDR3 protein once. Of over 300,000 distinct CDR3 sequences detected, over 4% appear once; the ten largest clones hold approximately 23%. The V segment lost 2 bases and the J segment 5 bases; nucleotides outside the gene matches: 7. Germline values: CDR1 SGHDT, CDR2 YYEEEE. This CDR3 region has 16 residues. In regard to this clonotype: As yet, its antigen is unknown.

The receptor's source is a man between 18 and 29 years old who received the YFV17D yellow fever vaccine. The sample here was PBMCs, taken 5 days after the yellow fever booster vaccination. The V gene is TRBV5-6, the J gene TRBJ2-3; 11 nucleotides agree with TRBD1. The CDR3 coding sequence is TGTGCCAGCAGCTTAGTCCGGACAGGGGGCCGAGATACGCAGTATTTT. Protein sequence: CASSLVRTGGRDTQYF.